The next 22 T cell receptor beta chains were all read from a single sample in a study of vaccination and CD4 T cells after COVID-19. Antigens for these TCRs are unknown. An Oncomine TCR Beta short-read assay was used to sequence the DNA from cultured CD4+ T cells. TCRdb used MiXCR to reprocess the PCR reads, holding one entry per CDR3 protein. The sample comprises under 11,000 distinct CDR3 sequences, around 30% of which are singletons, and about 25% rests with the top ten. Treatment here: 10-day PBMC culture with coronavirus spike peptide pools or control peptides (ViraFEST assay). The sequenced sample consisted of cultured CD4+ T cells from blood. The receptors stem from a human donor with COVID-19.

This clonotype was seen a few times. CDR3 in amino acids: CASSEAWWGGYEQYF. CDR3 DNA sequence: TGTGCCAGCAGTGAAGCGTGGTGGGGGGGCTACGAGCAGTACTTC. The V call is TRBV2, the J call TRBJ2-7; TRBD2 matches at 7 bases. The CDR3 sequence is 15 residues long. Germline lookup yields CDR1 SNHLY and CDR2 FYNNEI. V lost 0 bases and J lost 3; bases outside the gene matches: 5.

The chain is built from TRBV27 and TRBJ2-2; D is unresolved. The CDR3 is 16 amino acids. Germline CDR1 reads MNHEY; CDR2 reads SMNVEV (reference sequence). Trimming took off 3 bases at V and 6 bases at J, with 17 bases between the two ends. Here the CDR3 DNA reads TGTGCCAGCAGTTTGGTGGGTCTTCAGGTAGCCGGGGAGCTGTTTTTT. Residues: CASSLVGLQVAGELFF.

With regard to this clonotype: Since a far larger clone is one base different, this is likely a read error. This sequence joins TRBV6-2 or TRBV6-3 and TRBJ2-2, with D possibly matching TRBD2 (6 bases). The CDR3 contains 15 residues. The V gene's germline CDR1 is MNHEY and CDR2 SVGEGT. Trimming took 5 bases from V and 3 from J, leaving 13 bases between them. The CDR3 protein is CASSPRGADTGELFF. In nucleotides, the CDR3 is TGTGCCAGCAGTCCGCGGGGAGCGGACACCGGGGAGCTGTTTTTT.

V and J are TRBV29-1 and TRBJ1-2, with D maybe TRBD1 (6 bases). Germline V CDR1 and CDR2: SQVTM, ANQGSEA. This CDR3 is 13 amino acids long. Trimming cost V 4 bases and J 8 bases, with 17 bases left between them. The CDR3 nucleotides read TGCAGCGTTGTAAGTCAGGGGCCAGGGGGCTACACCTTC. Translating it yields CSVVSQGPGGYTF.

This clonotype has just a few counts. The chain couples TRBV7-2 to TRBJ2-7, with D hard to call. CDR1 and CDR2 (germline): SGHTA, FQGNSA. The CDR3 loop spans 11 amino acids. V lost 2 bases and J lost 6, with 5 bases in between. CDR3 coding DNA: TGTGCCAGCAGCTTAAAGTCCGAGCAGTACTTC. Translating gives CASSLKSEQYF. Full variable domain (outside the CDR3, taken from reference TRBV7-2 and TRBJ2-7): GAGVSQSPSNKVTEKGKDVELRCDPISGHTALYWYRQSLGQGLEFLIYFQGNSAPDKSGLPSDRFSAERTGGSVSTLTIQRTQQEDSAVYLCASSLKSEQYFGPGTRLTVT.

The chain joins TRBV18 to TRBJ2-7, with D maybe TRBD1 (6 bases). V was pared by 4 bases and J by 4 bases, with 11 bases between. From germline, CDR1 is KGHSH and CDR2 LQKENI. This CDR3 has 13 amino acids. CDR3 DNA sequence: TGTGCCAGCTCACTCCAGGGGAGATACGAGCAGTACTTC. Its translation is CASSLQGRYEQYF.

The chain recombines TRBV27 with TRBJ2-5; possible D gene TRBD2, 5 bases. This CDR3 region has 13 residues. Trimming pared 6 bases from V and 5 bases from J, leaving 13 bases between. Germline-derived CDR1 and CDR2 are MNHEY and SMNVEV (reference sequence). CDR3: CASRERVGETQYF. CDR3 coding DNA: TGTGCCAGCAGAGAGAGGGTTGGGGAGACCCAGTACTTC.

The chain has TRBV30 and TRBJ1-5; 7 bases agree with TRBD1. Germline values: CDR1 GTSNPN, CDR2 SVGIG (reference sequence). CDR3 size: 13 residues. V was clipped by 5 bases and J by 6 bases; unmatched bases: 7. CDR3 bases: TGTGCCTGGGGTGGAGGGGGCTCTCAGCCCCAGCATTTT. It specifies CAWGGGGSQPQHF.

This clonotype showed up just a few times. The V and J genes are TRBV11-1 and TRBJ2-1, with unresolved D. V was cut by 5 bases and J by 7 bases, with 12 bases left in between. This CDR3 has 13 residues. Germline CDR1 SGHAT, CDR2 FQDESV (reference sequence). CDR3: CASSLKLGNEQFF. CDR3 bases: TGTGCCAGCAGCCTCAAGTTGGGGAATGAGCAGTTCTTC.

This sequence joins TRBV10-1 and TRBJ2-3, with D possibly being TRBD2 (6 bases). Germline V CDR1 and CDR2: WNHNN, SYGVQD (reference sequence). With 6 bases removed from V and 0 bases from J, the gap between germline ends came to 13 bases. The CDR3 covers 15 residues. The CDR3 bases are TGCGCCAGCAGCGGGGGAGGCACTAGCACAGATACGCAGTATTTT. Residues: CASSGGGTSTDTQYF.

V is TRBV4-1 and J is TRBJ2-3; perhaps TRBD1 as D (5 bases). This CDR3 comprises 16 residues. Germline V CDR1 and CDR2: MGHRA, YSYEKL. V lost 2 bases, J lost 0 bases, and 12 bases lay in between. The CDR3 nucleotides read TGCGCCAGCAGCCAACAACCAGGGTCCAGCACAGATACGCAGTATTTT. Its protein is CASSQQPGSSTDTQYF.

This clonotype was seen a few times. The V gene is TRBV6-2 or TRBV6-3, the J gene TRBJ2-7; D unclear. Trimming pared 8 bases from V and 1 base from J, leaving 9 bases between. This CDR3 comprises 12 residues. Germline V gene lookup returns CDR1 MNHEY and CDR2 SVGEGT. The CDR3 coding sequence is TGTGCCAGCCTAGGTAGGTCCTACGAGCAGTACTTC. This gives the protein CASLGRSYEQYF.

This rearrangement joins TRBV4-1 to TRBJ2-2; maybe TRBD2 (6 bases). The CDR3 runs 18 residues. Trimming took off 4 bases at V and 0 bases at J, with 18 bases between the two ends. CDR1 and CDR2 (germline): MGHRA, YSYEKL. The CDR3 is CASSPEGSVLSNTGELFF. CDR3 bases: TGCGCCAGCAGCCCGGAGGGTAGCGTACTCTCGAACACCGGGGAGCTGTTTTTT.

By share, this clonotype counts as medium-sized. The chain carries TRBV20-1 and TRBJ1-2; 12 nucleotides match TRBD1. This CDR3 has 16 residues. The germline CDR1 and CDR2 sequences are DFQATT and SNEGSKA (reference sequence). The junction had 12 bases not matched to a gene; V was cut back by 3 bases and J by 7 bases. CDR3 protein: CSASVGTGGFYGGYTF. CDR3 in DNA: TGCAGTGCTAGTGTCGGGACAGGGGGCTTCTATGGTGGCTACACCTTC.

This clonotype was counted between two and nine times. The V and J genes are TRBV20-1 and TRBJ1-6; D call uncertain. V dropped 1 base and J dropped 9 bases, with 4 bases sitting between them. The germline V gene encodes CDR1 DFQATT and CDR2 SNEGSKA (reference sequence). The length of the CDR3 is 11 residues. CDR3 sequence: CSARAFSPLHF. In DNA, the CDR3 is TGCAGTGCTAGAGCTTTTTCACCCCTCCACTTT.

The chain combines TRBV2 with TRBJ2-7, with D possibly TRBD1 on 6 matching bases. Germline values: CDR1 SNHLY, CDR2 FYNNEI. Trimming removed 8 bases from V and 2 bases from J, with 16 bases in between. The CDR3 sequence is 14 residues long. The CDR3 region has the DNA TGTGCCAGCTTATTGGACGGACAGACCTACGAGCAGTACTTC. Residues: CASLLDGQTYEQYF.

There are a few counts of this clonotype. The genes are TRBV19 and TRBJ2-3, with no clear D. The length of the CDR3 is 15 residues. The ends were cut back, 3 bases at V and 0 bases at J, with 10 bases in the middle. Germline V gene sequence: CDR1 LNHDA, CDR2 SQIVND (reference sequence). The CDR3 spells CASSISQVSTDTQYF. Here the CDR3 DNA reads TGTGCCAGTAGTATCAGTCAGGTTAGCACAGATACGCAGTATTTT.

This rearrangement joins TRBV2 to TRBJ1-6; maybe TRBD1 (6 bases). Trimming cost V 8 bases and J 4 bases, with 18 bases left between them. Germline CDR1 and CDR2: SNHLY and FYNNEI. This CDR3 is built from 16 residues. The CDR3 bases are TGTGCCAGCTGTCCAGGGACACACCGTTATAATTCACCCCTCCACTTT. It encodes CASCPGTHRYNSPLHF.

This clonotype was found a few times. This chain connects TRBV20-1 to TRBJ1-6; 9 bases are a match to TRBD1. V trimming: 3 bases; J trimming: 3 bases; junction bases outside the gene matches: 3. CDR1 is DFQATT and CDR2 is SNEGSKA in the germline V gene (reference sequence). The CDR3 totals 15 residues. The CDR3 nucleotides are TGCAGTGCTAGGGGACAGGGATTCTATAATTCACCCCTCCACTTT. Translation gives CSARGQGFYNSPLHF.

This clonotype was observed a handful of times. This chain links TRBV20-1 with TRBJ2-7, with 7 bases that match TRBD1. The CDR3 is 15 residues long. Germline loops: CDR1 DFQATT, CDR2 SNEGSKA (reference sequence). The ends lost 0 bases at V and 7 bases at J; junction bases unmatched: 12. The CDR3 region is CSARDPGQTRREQYF. The CDR3 bases are TGCAGTGCTAGAGATCCGGGACAGACACGTCGGGAGCAGTACTTC.

The chain carries TRBV7-2 and TRBJ2-5; D is uncertain. V shed 5 bases and J shed 1 base, with 8 bases lying between them. Germline loops: CDR1 SGHTA, CDR2 FQGNSA. This CDR3 contains 13 residues. CDR3 protein: CASSRGSQETQYF. As DNA, the CDR3 is TGTGCCAGCAGCCGTGGCAGCCAAGAGACCCAGTACTTC.

CDR3 amino acids: CASSTQTGNTEAFF. CDR3 DNA: TGTGCCAGCAGCACCCAGACAGGAAACACTGAAGCTTTCTTT. The chain is built from TRBV7-2 and TRBJ1-1; possible D gene TRBD1, 6 bases. The CDR3 is 14 amino acids. Trimming shortened V by 5 bases and J by 2 bases, and 12 bases separated the two germline ends. Germline V gene data show CDR1 as SGHTA and CDR2 as FQGNSA.